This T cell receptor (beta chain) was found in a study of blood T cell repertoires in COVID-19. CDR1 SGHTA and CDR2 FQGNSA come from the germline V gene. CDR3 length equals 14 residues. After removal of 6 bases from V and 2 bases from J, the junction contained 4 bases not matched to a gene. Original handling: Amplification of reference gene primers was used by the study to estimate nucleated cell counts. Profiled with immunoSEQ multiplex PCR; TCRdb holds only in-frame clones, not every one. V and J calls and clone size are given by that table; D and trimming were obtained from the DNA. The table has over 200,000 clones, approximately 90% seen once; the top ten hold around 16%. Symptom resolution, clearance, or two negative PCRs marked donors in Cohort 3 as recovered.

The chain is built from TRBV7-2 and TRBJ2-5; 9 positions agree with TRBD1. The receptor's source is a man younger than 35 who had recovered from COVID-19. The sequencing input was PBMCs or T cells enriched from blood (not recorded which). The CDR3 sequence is CASSRQGVQETQYF. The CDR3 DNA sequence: TGTGCCAGCAGTCGACAGGGGGTTCAAGAGACCCAGTACTTC.